The text below deals with one T cell receptor beta chain. The sample is drawn from a study of blood T cell repertoires in COVID-19. Clones were sequenced by immunoSEQ multiplex PCR, and TCRdb holds only the in-frame ones, with some missing. The sample yields 300,000 to 450,000 clones, about 85% seen once. This CDR3 spans 15 amino acids. Germline V gene sequence: CDR1 LNHDA, CDR2 SQIVND (reference sequence). V lost 9 bases and J lost 2; bases outside the gene matches: 11. The chain employs TRBV19 and TRBJ2-3; 7 nucleotides line up with TRBD1. This receptor was taken from a woman younger than 30 with acute or convalescent COVID-19. Sample: peripheral blood. The CDR3 sequence is CASKYQTGFTDTQYF. In DNA, the CDR3 is TGTGCCAGCAAATATCAGACAGGGTTCACAGATACGCAGTATTTT.